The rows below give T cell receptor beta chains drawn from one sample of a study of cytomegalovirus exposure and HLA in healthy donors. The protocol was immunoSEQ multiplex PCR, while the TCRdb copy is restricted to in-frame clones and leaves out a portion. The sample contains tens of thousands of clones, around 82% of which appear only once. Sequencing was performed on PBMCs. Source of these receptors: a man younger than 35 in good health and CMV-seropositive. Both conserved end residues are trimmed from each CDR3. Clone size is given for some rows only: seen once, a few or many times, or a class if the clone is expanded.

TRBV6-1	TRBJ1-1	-	ASSTGQGNTEAF
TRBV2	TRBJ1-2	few	ASTPGYGYT
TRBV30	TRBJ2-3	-	AWGTGGPTDTQY
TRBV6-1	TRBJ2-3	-	ASSGSGLTDTQY
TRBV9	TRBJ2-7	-	ASSAAGTPSSYEQY
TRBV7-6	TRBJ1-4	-	ASSLGAEGTNEKLF
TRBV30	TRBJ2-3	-	AWTQRGGDTQY
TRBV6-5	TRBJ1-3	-	ASTGTISGNTIY
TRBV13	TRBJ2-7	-	ASSRGSSYEQY
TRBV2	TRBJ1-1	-	ASSALTEAF
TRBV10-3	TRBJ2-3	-	AIMELGDTQY
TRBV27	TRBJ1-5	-	ATRQGNSNQPQH
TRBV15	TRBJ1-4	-	ATSRDTSAGEKLF
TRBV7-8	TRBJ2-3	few	ASSTSSRTEETTTDTQY
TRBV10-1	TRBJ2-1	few	ASSGGGINNEQF
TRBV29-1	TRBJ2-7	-	SVEKPLSGRARQY
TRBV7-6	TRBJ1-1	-	ASSQGTGASITEAF
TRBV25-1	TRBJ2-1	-	ASRAGGTGIRDEQF
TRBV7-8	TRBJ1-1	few	ASSLRSTEAF
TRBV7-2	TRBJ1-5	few	ASSQQGDQPQH
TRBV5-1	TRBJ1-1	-	ASSPVVAEAF
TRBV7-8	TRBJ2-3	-	ASSLALAQTDTQY
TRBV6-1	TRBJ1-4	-	ASSGELTGDEKLF
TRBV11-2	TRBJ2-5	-	ASSLARNPQETQY
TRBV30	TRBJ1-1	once	AWSGVAFNTEAF
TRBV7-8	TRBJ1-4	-	ASREGYEKLF
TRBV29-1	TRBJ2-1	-	SVYDREPHSYNEQF
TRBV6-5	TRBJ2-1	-	ASRVGQGAYNEQF